This TCR beta chain was documented in a study of Graves' ophthalmopathy and Graves' hyperthyroidism. This clonotype was observed at least ten times. The CDR3 is 12 residues long. In germline, CDR1 is MNHNS, CDR2 SASEGT. The V end lost 1 base, the J end lost 9 bases, and 9 bases lay between the germline ends. Amplification of TCR beta CDR3 regions used RNA transcripts. First-round RT-PCR used HTBI primers; second-round multiplex PCR followed. One entry per CDR3 protein, called by TCRdb with MiXCR from the multiplex PCR reads. Among roughly 300,000 distinct CDR3 sequences listed, 17% were seen once. The sequence derives from an adult man with Graves' ophthalmopathy. Source material: peripheral blood. This chain connects TRBV6-1 to TRBJ1-1; D perhaps matches TRBD1 (6 bases). The CDR3 sequence is CASSEGTVKAFF. The CDR3 DNA sequence: TGTGCCAGCAGTGAAGGGACAGTCAAAGCTTTCTTT.